The entry below describes one T cell receptor beta chain. This clonotype has at least ten counts. It has no known antigen specificity. Base qualities are not provided; no much larger clone lies one nucleotide away. This sample stems from a study of Graves' ophthalmopathy and Graves' hyperthyroidism (dated by TCRdb to between 2017 and 2018). As for the study more broadly: Peripheral blood was collected at initial diagnosis, before any treatment. To tell Graves' ophthalmopathy apart from Graves' hyperthyroidism, and to predict which patients would progress to ophthalmopathy, the study relied on TCR beta repertoire signatures. In total, 120 to 150 blood samples were TCR-sequenced: approximately 42 ophthalmopathy, roughly 77 hyperthyroidism and approximately 17 hyperthyroidism-to-ophthalmopathy patients. To explore V-J signatures that distinguish ophthalmopathy from hyperthyroidism, a discovery set of around 100 patients was enrolled, made up of 40 to 45 with ophthalmopathy and some 56 with stable hyperthyroidism. An independent validation cohort was composed of some 18 hyperthyroidism patients and around 16 patients who later progressed from hyperthyroidism to ophthalmopathy. In five or six hyperthyroidism patients, the T-cell repertoire of thyroid tissue was compared with the T-cell repertoire of blood. After sampling, hyperthyroidism patients received methimazole starting at 30 mg daily, and ophthalmopathy patients received high-dose intravenous methylprednisolone. The study at large found these results: Sample size was not statistically predetermined, and group allocation was not concealed from the investigators. Most expanded thyroid clonotypes with a frequency above 0.001 also appeared in blood, which suggests that blood repertoires may reflect the immune response in the thyroid. In validation, the model predicted ophthalmopathy progression with nearly 71% sensitivity and around 72% specificity; more than ten predicted patients were CT-confirmed with GO in a median of about 6.1 months. In cross-validation, the 13-signature model distinguished ophthalmopathy from stable hyperthyroidism with 87.88% sensitivity and over 81% specificity, while in the test set the corresponding values were roughly 80% and 75%.

Hyperthyroidism was defined as stable when no progression to ophthalmopathy occurred within 18 months of follow-up. The hyperthyroidism patients were 18 to 65 years old and newly diagnosed, with a disease duration of less than 2 months. Patients with other autoimmune diseases, uncontrolled infections, pregnancy or lactation were excluded. Diagnosis relied on clinical symptoms, serum thyroxine, TRAb, thyroid ultrasound and orbital computed tomography. Ficoll-Paque density gradient centrifugation was used to isolate PBMCs from 10 ml of fresh peripheral blood. Total RNA was extracted with Trizol reagent and quality-checked on an Agilent 2100 Bioanalyzer. For repertoire sequencing, TCR beta CDR3 regions were amplified from RNA transcripts. The first round of RT-PCR was done with HTBI primers and the Qiagen OneStep RT-PCR kit, and was followed by a second round of multiplex PCR, then size selection and purification. Sequencing of the libraries was carried out on an Illumina HiSeq2000 in paired-end mode with 100 bp reads. The original methods were these. SOAPnuke was used to process the reads, throwing out any read that had adapters, had uncalled bases, had a mean Phred below 15, or lacked an exact constant-primer or identifier match. COPE v1.2.5 was used to merge the high-quality paired reads. Clonotypes were defined as unique nucleotide sequences and were aligned to IMGT TRB V, D and J references using MiTCR v1.1. The analysis was limited to V-J combinations with a frequency above 0.0001, which together covered 99.2% of repertoires. A TCR clonal expansion and chaos score per V-J combination was defined as the ratio of F50 clonal expansion to chaos observed in the TCRdist matrix. Welch's t-statistics and random forest were used to reduce the features to 13 V-J combinations, which were then used as input to a naive Bayes classifier. Thyroid-blood repertoire similarity was quantified with the Morisita-Horn index. TCRdb ran its own pipeline on the public reads, namely fastp trimming at Q25 and MiXCR clone calling, and kept in-frame beta chains. Every entry covers one CDR3 protein and lists the most common genes and DNA from its rows. The V and J calls follow TCRdb's processing rather than the paper's. Recorded for this sample are 300,000 to 450,000 distinct CDR3 sequences; about 17% of them occurred a single time. The biggest ten clones account for 2.4% of the sample.

The specimen was peripheral blood. The TCR originated in an adult woman with stable Graves' hyperthyroidism.

The bases are TGTGCCAGCATGGGGCAGAAGAACACTGAAGCTTTCTTT. Translated, this is CASMGQKNTEAFF. The receptor chain draws on TRBV6-1 and TRBJ1-1; tentative D gene TRBD1, with 5 bases matching. V and J lose 7 bases and 1 base, and a span of 10 bases separates them. Via the germline V gene, CDR1 is MNHNS and CDR2 SASEGT. Counted from cysteine to phenylalanine, this CDR3 has 13 amino acids. The only DNA kept is the CDR3, 39 bases in frame from the first base.